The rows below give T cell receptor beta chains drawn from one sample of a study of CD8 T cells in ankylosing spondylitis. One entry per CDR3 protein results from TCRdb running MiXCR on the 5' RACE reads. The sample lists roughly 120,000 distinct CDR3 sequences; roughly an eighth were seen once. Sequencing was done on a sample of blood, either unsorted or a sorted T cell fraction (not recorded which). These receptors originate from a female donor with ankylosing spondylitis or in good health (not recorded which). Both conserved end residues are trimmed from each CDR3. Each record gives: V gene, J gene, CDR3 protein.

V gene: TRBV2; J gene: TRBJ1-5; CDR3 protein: ASSEALGNNQPQH
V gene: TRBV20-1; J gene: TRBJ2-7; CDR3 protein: SASKAGTGPTYEQY
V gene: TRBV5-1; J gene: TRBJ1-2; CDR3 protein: ASRPDRDNYGYT
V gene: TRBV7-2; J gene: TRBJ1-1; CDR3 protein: ASSWLNTEAF
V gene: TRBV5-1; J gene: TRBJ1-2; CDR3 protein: ASSSGTDYGYT
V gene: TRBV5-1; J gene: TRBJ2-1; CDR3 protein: ASSPRALAASTGNEQF
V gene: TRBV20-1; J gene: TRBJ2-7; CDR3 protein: SAPSRGSGPGEQY
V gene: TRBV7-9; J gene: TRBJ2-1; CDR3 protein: ASSVLQGAEQF
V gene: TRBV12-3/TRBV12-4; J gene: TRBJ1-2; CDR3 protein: ASSPTQRGNYGYT
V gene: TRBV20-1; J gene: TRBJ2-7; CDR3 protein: SATKPIQGRYEQY
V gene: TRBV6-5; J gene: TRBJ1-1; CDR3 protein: ASSYSFGSEAF
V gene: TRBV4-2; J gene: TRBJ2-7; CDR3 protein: ASSQATSGSAYEQY
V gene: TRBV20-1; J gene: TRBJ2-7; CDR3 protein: SARKTDRDAYEQY
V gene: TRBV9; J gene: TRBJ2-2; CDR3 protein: ASSPPDRLTGELF
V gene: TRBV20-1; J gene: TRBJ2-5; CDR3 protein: SARDYGQDSRKTQY
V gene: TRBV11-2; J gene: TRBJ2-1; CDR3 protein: ASSLRSGGRNYNEQF